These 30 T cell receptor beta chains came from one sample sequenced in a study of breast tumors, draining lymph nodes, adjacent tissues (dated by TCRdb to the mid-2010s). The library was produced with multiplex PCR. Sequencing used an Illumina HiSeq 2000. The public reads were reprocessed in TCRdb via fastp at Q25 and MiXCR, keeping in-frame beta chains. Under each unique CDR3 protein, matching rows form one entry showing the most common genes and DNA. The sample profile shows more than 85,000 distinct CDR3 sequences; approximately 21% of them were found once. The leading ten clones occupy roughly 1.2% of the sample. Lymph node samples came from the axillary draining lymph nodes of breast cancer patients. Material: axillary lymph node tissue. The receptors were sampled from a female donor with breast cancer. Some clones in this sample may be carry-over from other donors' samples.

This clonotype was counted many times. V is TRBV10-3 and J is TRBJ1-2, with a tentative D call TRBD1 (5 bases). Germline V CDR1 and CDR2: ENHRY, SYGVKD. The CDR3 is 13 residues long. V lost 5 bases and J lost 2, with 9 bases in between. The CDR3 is CAISTDRNYGYTF. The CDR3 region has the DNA TGTGCCATCAGTACAGACAGAAACTATGGCTACACCTTC.

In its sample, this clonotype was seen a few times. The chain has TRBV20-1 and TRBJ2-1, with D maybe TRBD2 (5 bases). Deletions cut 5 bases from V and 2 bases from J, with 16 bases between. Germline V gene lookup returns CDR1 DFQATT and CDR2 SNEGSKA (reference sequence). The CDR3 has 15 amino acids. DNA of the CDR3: TGCAGTGCTCGGCAACCGGGATACCCCTACAATGAGCAGTTCTTC. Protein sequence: CSARQPGYPYNEQFF.

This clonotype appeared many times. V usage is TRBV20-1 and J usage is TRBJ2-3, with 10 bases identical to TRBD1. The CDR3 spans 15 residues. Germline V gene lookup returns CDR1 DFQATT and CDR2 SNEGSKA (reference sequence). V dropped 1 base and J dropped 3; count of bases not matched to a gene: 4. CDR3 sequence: CSARAGTGVTDTQYF. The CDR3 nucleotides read TGCAGTGCTAGAGCCGGGACAGGGGTTACAGATACGCAGTATTTT.

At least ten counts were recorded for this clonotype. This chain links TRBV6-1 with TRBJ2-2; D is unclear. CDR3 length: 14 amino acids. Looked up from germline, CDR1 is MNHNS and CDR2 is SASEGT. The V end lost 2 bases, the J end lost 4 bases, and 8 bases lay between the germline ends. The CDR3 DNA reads TGTGCCAGCAGTGAAATGCCAGCCACCGGGGAGCTGTTTTTT. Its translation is CASSEMPATGELFF.

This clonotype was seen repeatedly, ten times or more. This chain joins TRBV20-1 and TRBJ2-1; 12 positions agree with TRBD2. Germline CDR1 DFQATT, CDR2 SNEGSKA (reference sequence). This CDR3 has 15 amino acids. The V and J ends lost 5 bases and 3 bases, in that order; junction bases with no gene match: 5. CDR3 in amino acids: CSARPGLAGYNEQFF. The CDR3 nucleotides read TGCAGTGCTCGGCCGGGACTAGCGGGCTACAATGAGCAGTTCTTC.

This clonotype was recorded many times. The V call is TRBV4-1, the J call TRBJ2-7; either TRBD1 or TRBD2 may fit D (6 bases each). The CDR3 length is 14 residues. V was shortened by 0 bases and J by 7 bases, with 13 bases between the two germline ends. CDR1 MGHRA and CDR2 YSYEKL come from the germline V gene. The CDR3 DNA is TGCGCCAGCAGCCAAGAGTATAGGGGGGAAGAGCAGTACTTC. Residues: CASSQEYRGEEQYF.

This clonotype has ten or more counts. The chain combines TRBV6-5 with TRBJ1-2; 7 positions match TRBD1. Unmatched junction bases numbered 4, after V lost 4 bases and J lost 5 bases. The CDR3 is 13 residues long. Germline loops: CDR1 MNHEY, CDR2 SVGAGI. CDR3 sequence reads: CASSFGQDYGYTF. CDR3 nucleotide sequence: TGTGCCAGCAGTTTTGGACAGGATTATGGCTACACCTTC.

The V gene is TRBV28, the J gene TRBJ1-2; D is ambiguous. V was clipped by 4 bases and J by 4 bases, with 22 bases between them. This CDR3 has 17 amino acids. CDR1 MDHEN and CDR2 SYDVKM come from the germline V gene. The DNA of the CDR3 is TGTGCCAGCAGTTCCCCTTCCGTGACTGGACGGACCTATGGCTACACCTTC. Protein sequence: CASSSPSVTGRTYGYTF.

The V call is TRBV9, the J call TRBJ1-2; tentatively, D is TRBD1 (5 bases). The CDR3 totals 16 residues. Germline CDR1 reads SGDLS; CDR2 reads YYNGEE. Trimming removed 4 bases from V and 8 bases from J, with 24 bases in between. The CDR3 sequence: CASSPRQSPGGIGYTF. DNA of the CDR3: TGTGCCAGCAGCCCCCGACAGAGCCCGGGTGGAATAGGCTACACCTTC.

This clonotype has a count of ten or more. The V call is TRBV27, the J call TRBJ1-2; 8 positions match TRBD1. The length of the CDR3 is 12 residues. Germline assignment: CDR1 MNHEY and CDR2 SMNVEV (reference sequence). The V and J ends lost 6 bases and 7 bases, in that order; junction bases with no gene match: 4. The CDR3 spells CASRTGARGYTF. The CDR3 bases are TGTGCCAGCAGGACAGGGGCGCGTGGCTACACCTTC.

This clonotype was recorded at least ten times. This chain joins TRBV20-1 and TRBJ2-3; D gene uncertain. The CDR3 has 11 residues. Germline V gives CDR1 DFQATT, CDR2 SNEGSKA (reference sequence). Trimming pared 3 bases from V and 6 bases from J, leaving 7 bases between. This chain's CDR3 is CSARMGDTQYF. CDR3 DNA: TGCAGTGCTAGGATGGGGGATACGCAGTATTTT.

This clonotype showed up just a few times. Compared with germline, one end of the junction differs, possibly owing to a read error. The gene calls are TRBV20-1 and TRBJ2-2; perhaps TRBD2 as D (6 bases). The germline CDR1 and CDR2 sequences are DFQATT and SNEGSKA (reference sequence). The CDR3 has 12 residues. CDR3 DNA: TGCAGTGCTGAGGGAGGCACCGGGGAGCTGCTTTTT. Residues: CSAEGGTGELLF.

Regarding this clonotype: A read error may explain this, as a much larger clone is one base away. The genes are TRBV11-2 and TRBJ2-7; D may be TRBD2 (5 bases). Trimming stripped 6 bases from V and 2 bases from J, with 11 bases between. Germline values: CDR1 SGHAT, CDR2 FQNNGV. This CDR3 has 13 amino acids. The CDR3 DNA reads TGTGCCAGCAGGATAAGCGGACCCTACGAGCAGTACTTC. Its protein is CASRISGPYEQYF.

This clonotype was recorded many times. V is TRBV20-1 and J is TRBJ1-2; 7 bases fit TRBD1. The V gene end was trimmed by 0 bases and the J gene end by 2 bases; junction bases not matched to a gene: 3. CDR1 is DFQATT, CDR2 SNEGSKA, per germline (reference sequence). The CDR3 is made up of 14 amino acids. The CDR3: CSARDRGLNYGYTF. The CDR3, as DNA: TGCAGTGCTAGAGACAGGGGGTTAAACTATGGCTACACCTTC.

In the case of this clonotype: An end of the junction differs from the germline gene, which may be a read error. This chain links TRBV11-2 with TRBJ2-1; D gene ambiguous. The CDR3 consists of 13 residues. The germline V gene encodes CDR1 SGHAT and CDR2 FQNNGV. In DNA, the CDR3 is TGTGCCAGCAGCTTAGACACATACAATGGGCAGTTCTTC. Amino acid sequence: CASSLDTYNGQFF.

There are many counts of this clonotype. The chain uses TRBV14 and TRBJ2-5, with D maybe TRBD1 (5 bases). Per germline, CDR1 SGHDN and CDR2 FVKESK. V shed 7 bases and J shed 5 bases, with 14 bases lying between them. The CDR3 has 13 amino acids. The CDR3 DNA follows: TGTGCCAGCAACAAAGACAGTGTGGAGACCCAGTACTTC. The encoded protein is CASNKDSVETQYF.

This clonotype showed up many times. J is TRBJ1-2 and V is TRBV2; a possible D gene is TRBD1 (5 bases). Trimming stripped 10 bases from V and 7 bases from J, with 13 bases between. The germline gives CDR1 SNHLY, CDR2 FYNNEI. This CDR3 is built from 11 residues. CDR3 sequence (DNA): TGTGCCACACCGGGGGGGTCTGGCTACACCTTC. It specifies CATPGGSGYTF.

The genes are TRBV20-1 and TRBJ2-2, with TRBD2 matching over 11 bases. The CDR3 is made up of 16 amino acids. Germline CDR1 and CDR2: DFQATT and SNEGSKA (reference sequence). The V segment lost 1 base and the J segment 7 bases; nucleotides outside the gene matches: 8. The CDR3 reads CSARVLAGGPGGELFF. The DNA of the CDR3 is TGCAGTGCTAGAGTCTTAGCGGGGGGGCCGGGCGGGGAGCTGTTTTTT.

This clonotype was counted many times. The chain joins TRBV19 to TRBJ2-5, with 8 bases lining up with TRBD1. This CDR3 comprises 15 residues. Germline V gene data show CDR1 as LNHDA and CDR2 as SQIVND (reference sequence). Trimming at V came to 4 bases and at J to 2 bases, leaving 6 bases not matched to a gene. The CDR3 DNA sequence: TGTGCCAGTAGTACCGGGACAGGTGTGCAAGAGACCCAGTACTTC. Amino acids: CASSTGTGVQETQYF.

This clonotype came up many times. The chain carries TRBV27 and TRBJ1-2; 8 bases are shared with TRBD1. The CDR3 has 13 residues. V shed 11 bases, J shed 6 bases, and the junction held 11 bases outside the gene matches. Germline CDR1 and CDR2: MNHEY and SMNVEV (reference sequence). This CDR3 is CARRQGKYDGYTF. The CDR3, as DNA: TGTGCCCGTCGACAGGGGAAGTACGATGGCTACACCTTC.

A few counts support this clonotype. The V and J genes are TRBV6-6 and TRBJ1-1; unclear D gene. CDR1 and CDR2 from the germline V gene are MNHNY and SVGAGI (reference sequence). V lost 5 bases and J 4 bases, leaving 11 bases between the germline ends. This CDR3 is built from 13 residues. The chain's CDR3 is CASSLVVSTEAFF. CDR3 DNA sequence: TGTGCCAGCAGTCTTGTCGTGTCCACTGAAGCTTTCTTT.

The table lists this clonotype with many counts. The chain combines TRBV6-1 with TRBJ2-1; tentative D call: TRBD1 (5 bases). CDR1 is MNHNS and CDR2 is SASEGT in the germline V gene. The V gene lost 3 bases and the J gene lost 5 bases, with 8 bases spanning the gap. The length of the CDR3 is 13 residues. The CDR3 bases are TGTGCCAGCAGTGAGATACAGGACAATGAGCAGTTCTTC. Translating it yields CASSEIQDNEQFF.

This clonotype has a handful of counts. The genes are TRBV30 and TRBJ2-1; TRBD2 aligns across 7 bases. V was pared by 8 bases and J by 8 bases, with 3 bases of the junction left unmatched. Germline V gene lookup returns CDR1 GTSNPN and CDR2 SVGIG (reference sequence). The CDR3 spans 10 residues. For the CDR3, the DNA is TGTGCCGGGGGGGAAGATGAGCAGTTCTTC. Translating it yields CAGGEDEQFF.

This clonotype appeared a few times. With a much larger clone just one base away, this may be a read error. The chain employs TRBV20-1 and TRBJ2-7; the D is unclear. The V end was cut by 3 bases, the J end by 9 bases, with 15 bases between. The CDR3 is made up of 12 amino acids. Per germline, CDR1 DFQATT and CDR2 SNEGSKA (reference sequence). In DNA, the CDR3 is TGCAGTGCTAGGAGTCGCCTGGGTGGGCAGTACTTC. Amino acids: CSARSRLGGQYF.

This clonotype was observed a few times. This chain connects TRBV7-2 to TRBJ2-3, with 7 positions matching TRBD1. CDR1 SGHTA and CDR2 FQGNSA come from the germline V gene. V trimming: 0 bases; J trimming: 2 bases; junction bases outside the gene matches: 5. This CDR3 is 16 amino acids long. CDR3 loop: CASSLAGQRITDTQYF. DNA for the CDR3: TGTGCCAGCAGCTTAGCGGGACAGCGGATCACAGATACGCAGTATTTT.

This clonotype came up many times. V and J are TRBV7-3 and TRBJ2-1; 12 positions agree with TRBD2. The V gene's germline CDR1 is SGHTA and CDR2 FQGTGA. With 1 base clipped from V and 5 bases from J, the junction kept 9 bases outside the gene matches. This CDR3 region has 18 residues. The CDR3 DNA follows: TGTGCCAGCAGCTTAAACGCTTGGACTAGCGGGGACCACAATGAGCAGTTCTTC. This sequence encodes CASSLNAWTSGDHNEQFF.

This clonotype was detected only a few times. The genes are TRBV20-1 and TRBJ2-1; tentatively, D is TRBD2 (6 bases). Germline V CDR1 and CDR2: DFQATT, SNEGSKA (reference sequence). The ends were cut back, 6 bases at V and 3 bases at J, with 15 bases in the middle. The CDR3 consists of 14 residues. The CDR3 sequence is CSAHGGPNYNEQFF. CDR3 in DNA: TGCAGTGCCCATGGAGGGCCAAACTACAATGAGCAGTTCTTC.

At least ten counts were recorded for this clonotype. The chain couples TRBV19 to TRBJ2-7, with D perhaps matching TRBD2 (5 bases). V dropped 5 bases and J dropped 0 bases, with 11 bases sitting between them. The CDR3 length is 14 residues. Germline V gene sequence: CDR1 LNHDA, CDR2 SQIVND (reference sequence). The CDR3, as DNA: TGTGCCAGTAGTGCCCAACTAGACTCCTACGAGCAGTACTTC. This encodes CASSAQLDSYEQYF.

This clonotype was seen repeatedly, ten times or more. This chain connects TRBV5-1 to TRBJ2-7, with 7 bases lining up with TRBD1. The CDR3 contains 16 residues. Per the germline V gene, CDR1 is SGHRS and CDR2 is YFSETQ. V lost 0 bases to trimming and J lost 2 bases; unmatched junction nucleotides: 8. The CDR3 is CASSLETGDLTYEQYF. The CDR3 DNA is TGCGCCAGCAGCTTGGAAACAGGGGATCTTACCTACGAGCAGTACTTC.

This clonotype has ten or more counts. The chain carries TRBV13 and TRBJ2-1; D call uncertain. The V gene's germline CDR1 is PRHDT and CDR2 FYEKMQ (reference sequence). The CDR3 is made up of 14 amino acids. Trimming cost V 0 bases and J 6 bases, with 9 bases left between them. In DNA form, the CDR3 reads TGTGCCAGCAGCTTAGGGGTGCCCCTCAATGAGCAGTTCTTC. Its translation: CASSLGVPLNEQFF.